This TCR beta chain was identified in a study of blood T cell repertoires in COVID-19. The CDR3 sequence is 14 residues long. Germline CDR1 is SNHLY and CDR2 is FYNNEI. The ends were cut back, 6 bases at V and 8 bases at J, with 17 bases in the middle. Data came from immunoSEQ multiplex PCR; TCRdb stores just in-frame clones and leaves some out. The sample has some 200,000 clones; approximately 80% are singletons. V usage is TRBV2 and J usage is TRBJ2-1, with a tentative D call TRBD2 (6 bases). Sequencing was carried out using peripheral blood. This TCR was sampled from a man in his 60s with COVID-19, enrolled during active disease. Here the CDR3 reads CASSPVGGWDEQFF. The CDR3 DNA reads TGTGCCAGCAGCCCAGTAGGAGGGTGGGATGAGCAGTTCTTC.